The clone carrying this T cell receptor beta chain was seen a handful of times. What it binds is not known. Additional DNA sequences in this sample encode the identical CDR3. Germline V gene lookup returns CDR1 MNHEY and CDR2 SVGAGI. J lost 4 bases, V lost 0 bases, and 4 bases had no gene match. The CDR3 sequence is 15 residues long. The sample belongs to a study of cytomegalovirus exposure and HLA in healthy donors. The study ran its PCR with 60 Vbeta and 13 Jbeta primers. The protocol was immunoSEQ multiplex PCR, while the TCRdb copy is restricted to in-frame clones and leaves out a portion. The table has roughly 180,000 clones, approximately 80% seen once. Broader study findings: Per a prior analysis, the majority of TCR beta V segments were productive roughly 90% or roughly 30% of the time.

The source is a male donor in good health and CMV-seronegative. The chain links TRBV6-5 to TRBJ1-1, with TRBD1 matching over 8 bases. What was sequenced was PBMCs. The CDR3 nucleotides are TGTGCCAGCAGTTACTCCGGACAGGGAGGCACTGAAGCTTTCTTT. Translation: CASSYSGQGGTEAFF.